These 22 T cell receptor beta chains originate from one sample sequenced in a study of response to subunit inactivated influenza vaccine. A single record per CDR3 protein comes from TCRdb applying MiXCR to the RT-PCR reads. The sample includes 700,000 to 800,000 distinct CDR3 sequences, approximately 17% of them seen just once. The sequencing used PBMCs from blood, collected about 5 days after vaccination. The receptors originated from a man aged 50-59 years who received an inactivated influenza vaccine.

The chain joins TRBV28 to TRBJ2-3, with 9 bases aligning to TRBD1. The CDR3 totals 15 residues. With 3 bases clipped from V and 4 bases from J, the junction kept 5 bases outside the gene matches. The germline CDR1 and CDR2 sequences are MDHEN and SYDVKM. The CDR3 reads CASSLTTGGPDTQYF. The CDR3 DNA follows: TGTGCCAGCAGTTTGACGACAGGGGGGCCAGATACGCAGTATTTT.

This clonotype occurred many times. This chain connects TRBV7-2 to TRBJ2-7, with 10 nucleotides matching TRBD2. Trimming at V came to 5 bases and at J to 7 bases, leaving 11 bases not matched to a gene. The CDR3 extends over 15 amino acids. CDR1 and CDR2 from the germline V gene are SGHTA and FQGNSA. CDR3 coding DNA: TGTGCCAGCAGCCGCGGACTAGCGGAAAAGGGTGAGCAGTACTTC. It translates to CASSRGLAEKGEQYF.

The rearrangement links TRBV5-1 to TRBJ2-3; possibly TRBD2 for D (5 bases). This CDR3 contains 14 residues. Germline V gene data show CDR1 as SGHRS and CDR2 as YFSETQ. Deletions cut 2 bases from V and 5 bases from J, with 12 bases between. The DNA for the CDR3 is TGCGCCAGCAGCTTTAATCTCCGGGAAGATACGCAGTATTTT. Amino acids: CASSFNLREDTQYF. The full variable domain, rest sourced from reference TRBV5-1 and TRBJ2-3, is KAGVTQTPRYLIKTRGQQVTLSCSPISGHRSVSWYQQTPGQGLQFLFEYFSETQRNKGNFPGRFSGRQFSNSRSEMNVSTLELGDSALYLCASSFNLREDTQYFGPGTRLTVL.

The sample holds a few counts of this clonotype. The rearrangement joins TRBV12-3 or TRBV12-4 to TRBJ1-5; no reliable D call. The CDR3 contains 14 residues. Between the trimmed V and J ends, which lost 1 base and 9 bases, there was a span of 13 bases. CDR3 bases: TGTGCCAGCAGTTTAGACGGGAACCTGGGGCCCCAGCATTTT. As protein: CASSLDGNLGPQHF.

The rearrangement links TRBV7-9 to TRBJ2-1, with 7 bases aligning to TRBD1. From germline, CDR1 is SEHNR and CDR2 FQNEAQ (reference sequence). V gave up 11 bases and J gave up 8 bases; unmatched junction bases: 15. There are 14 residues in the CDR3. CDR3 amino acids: CAGSRRQGIDEQFF. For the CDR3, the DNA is TGTGCCGGGTCCAGAAGACAGGGTATCGATGAGCAGTTCTTC.

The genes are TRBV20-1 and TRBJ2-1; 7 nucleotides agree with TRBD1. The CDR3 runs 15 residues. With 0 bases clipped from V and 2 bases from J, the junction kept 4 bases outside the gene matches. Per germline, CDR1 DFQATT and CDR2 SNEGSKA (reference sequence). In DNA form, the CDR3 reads TGCAGTGCTAGAGATAGGGGGCGCGCCTACAATGAGCAGTTCTTC. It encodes CSARDRGRAYNEQFF.

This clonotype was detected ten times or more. The CDR3 nucleotides read TGTGCCAGCAGCTTTGGGGAGGGCTACGAGCAGTACTTC. Translation: CASSFGEGYEQYF. The chain has TRBV7-2 and TRBJ2-7, with 7 bases matching TRBD2. Germline loops: CDR1 SGHTA, CDR2 FQGNSA. The CDR3 totals 13 residues. Trimming at V came to 3 bases and at J to 3 bases, leaving 2 bases not matched to a gene.

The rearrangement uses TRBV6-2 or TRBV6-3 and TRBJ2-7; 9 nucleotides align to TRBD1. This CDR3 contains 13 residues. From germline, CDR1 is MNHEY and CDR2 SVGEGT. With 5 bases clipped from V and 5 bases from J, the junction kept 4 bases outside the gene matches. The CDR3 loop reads CASSRTGENEQYF. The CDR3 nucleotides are TGTGCCAGCAGTCGGACAGGGGAGAACGAGCAGTACTTC.

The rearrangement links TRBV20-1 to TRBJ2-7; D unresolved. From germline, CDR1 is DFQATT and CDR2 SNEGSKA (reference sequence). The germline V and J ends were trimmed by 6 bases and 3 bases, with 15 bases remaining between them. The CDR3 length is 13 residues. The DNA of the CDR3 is TGCAGTGCGTCTATAGGTATCCACTACGAGCAGTACTTC. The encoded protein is CSASIGIHYEQYF.

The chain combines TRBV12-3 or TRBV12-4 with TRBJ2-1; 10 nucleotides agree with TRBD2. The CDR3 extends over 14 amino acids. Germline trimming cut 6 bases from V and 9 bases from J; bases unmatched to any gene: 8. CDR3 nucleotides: TGTGCCAGCAGCCTAACTAGCGGGGTTTCTGAGCAGTTCTTC. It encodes CASSLTSGVSEQFF.

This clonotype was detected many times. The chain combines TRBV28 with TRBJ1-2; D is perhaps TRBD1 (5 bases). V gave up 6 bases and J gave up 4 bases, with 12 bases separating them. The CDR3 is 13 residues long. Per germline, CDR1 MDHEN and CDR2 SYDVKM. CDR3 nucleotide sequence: TGTGCCAGCAGATCCAGGGTGCGCTATGGCTACACCTTC. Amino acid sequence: CASRSRVRYGYTF.

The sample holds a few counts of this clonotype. The CDR3 DNA follows: TGTGCCAGCAAGTCTGGACTAGCGGGAGGAGATGAGCAGTTCTTC. Residues: CASKSGLAGGDEQFF. The V and J genes are TRBV7-9 and TRBJ2-1; 14 bases map to TRBD2. Germline loops: CDR1 SEHNR, CDR2 FQNEAQ (reference sequence). The V gene end was trimmed by 7 bases and the J gene end by 8 bases; junction bases not matched to a gene: 7. The CDR3 consists of 15 residues.

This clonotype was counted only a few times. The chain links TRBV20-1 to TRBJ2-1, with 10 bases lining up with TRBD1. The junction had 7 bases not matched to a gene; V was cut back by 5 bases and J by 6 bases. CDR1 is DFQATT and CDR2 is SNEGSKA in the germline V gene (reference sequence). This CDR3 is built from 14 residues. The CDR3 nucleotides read TGCAGTGCTTTCGGACAGGGGGGGATCAATGAGCAGTTCTTC. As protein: CSAFGQGGINEQFF.

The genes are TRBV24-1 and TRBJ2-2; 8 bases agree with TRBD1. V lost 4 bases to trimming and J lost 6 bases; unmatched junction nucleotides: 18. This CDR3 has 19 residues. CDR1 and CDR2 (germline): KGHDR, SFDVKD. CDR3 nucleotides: TGTGCCACCAGTGAAGCTAGAGACAGGGGCCTCACAACCGCCGGGGAGCTGTTTTTT. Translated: CATSEARDRGLTTAGELFF.

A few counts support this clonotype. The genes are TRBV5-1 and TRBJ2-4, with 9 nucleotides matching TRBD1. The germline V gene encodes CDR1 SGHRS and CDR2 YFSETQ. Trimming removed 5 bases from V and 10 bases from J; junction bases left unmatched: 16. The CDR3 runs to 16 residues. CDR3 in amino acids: CASRTTGGAGLGIQYF. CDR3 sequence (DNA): TGCGCCAGCAGGACTACAGGGGGCGCGGGCCTGGGGATTCAGTACTTC.

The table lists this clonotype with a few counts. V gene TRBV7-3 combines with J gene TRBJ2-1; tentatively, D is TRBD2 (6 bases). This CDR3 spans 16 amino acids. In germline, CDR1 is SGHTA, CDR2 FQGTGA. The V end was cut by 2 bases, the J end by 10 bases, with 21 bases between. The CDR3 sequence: CASSLYGGSGIKEQFF. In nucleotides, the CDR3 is TGTGCCAGCAGCTTATACGGAGGTAGCGGCATTAAAGAGCAGTTCTTC.

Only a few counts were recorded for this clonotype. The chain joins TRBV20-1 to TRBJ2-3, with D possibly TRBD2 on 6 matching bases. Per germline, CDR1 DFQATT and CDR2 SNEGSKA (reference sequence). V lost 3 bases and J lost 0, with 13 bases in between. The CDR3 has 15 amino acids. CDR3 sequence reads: CSARAGTTSTDTQYF. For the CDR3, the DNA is TGCAGTGCTAGGGCGGGAACTACTAGCACAGATACGCAGTATTTT.

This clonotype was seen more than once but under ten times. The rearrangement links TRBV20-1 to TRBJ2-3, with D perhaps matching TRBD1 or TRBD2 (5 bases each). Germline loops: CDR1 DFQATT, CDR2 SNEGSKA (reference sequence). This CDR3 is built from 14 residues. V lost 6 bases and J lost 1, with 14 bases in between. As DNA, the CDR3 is TGCAGTGCCCCCCGGGGCGATGGCACAGATACGCAGTATTTT. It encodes CSAPRGDGTDTQYF.

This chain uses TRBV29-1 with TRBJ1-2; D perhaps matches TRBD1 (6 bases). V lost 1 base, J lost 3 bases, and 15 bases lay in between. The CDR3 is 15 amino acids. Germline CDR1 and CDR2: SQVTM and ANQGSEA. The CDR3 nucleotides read TGCAGCGTTGAAGCAAGGGGGGCGCGTGACTATGGCTACACCTTC. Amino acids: CSVEARGARDYGYTF.

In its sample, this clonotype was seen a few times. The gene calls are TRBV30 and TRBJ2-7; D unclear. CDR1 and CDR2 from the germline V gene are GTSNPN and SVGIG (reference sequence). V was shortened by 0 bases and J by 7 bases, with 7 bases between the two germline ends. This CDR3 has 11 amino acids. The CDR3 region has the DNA TGTGCCTGGAGTGTATCGGGTGAGCAGTACTTC. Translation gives CAWSVSGEQYF.

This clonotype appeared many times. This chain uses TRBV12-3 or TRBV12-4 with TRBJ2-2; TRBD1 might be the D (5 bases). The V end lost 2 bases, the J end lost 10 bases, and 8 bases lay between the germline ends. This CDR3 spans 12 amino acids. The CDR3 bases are TGTGCCAGCAGTTTATTGACAGCGGAGCTGTTTTTT. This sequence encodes CASSLLTAELFF.

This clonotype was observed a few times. The CDR3 DNA reads TGTGCCAGCAGCTCGCGGGCAGGGTTGGAGACCCAGTACTTC. It yields the protein CASSSRAGLETQYF. The chain uses TRBV7-2 and TRBJ2-5; D tentatively fits TRBD1 or TRBD2 (5 bases each). The CDR3 has 14 residues. The ends were cut back, 4 bases at V and 5 bases at J, with 14 bases in the middle. Germline CDR1 is SGHTA and CDR2 is FQGNSA.